This T cell receptor beta chain was sequenced in a study of T cell responses to AZD1222 COVID-19 vaccine. CDR1 MDHEN and CDR2 SYDVKM come from the germline V gene. Unmatched junction bases numbered 11, after V lost 3 bases and J lost 7 bases. The CDR3 length is 17 residues. The table came from immunoSEQ multiplex PCR; TCRdb's copy has only in-frame clones and leaves some out. The profile shows 150,000 to 200,000 clones, roughly 94% of them singletons. Sequences were derived from peripheral blood, sampled 28 days after the second AZD1222 dose. V usage is TRBV28 and J usage is TRBJ1-4; 10 bases map to TRBD1. This receptor was identified in an adult who received the AZD1222 COVID-19 vaccine. In DNA form, the CDR3 reads TGTGCCAGCAGTTTCCGGGACAGGGGCGTCGATGGTGAAAAACTGTTTTTT. Residues: CASSFRDRGVDGEKLFF. The full variable domain, its missing parts supplied by reference TRBV28 and TRBJ1-4, is DVKVTQSSRYLVKRTGEKVFLECVQDMDHENMFWYRQDPGLGLRLIYFSYDVKMKEKGDIPEGYSVSREKKERFSLILESASTNQTSMYLCASSFRDRGVDGEKLFFGSGTQLSVL.